A single sample is the source of the 21 T cell receptor beta chains below, sequenced in a study of early T cells in non-severe SARS-CoV-2 infection. TCRdb called the 5' RACE reads again in MiXCR, with one record for every CDR3 protein. The data contain about 80,000 distinct CDR3 sequences, around an eighth of them seen just once; the ten biggest clones take up over 2%. Sequenced: whole blood. All receptors derive from an adult who was a healthcare worker with PCR-confirmed SARS-CoV-2 infection or an uninfected control (not recorded which).

This clonotype showed up just a few times. The chain carries TRBV5-4 and TRBJ2-1, with TRBD1 identical over 7 bases. After removal of 4 bases from V and 8 bases from J, the junction contained 15 bases not matched to a gene. Germline V CDR1 and CDR2: SGHNT, YYREEE (reference sequence). The CDR3 has 16 amino acids. CDR3 sequence reads: CASSPQGVWDVDEQFF. The DNA of the CDR3 is TGTGCCAGCAGCCCCCAGGGGGTTTGGGACGTGGATGAGCAGTTCTTC. The complete variable domain, with remaining parts taken from reference TRBV5-4 and TRBJ2-1, reads ETGVTQSPTHLIKTRGQQVTLRCSSQSGHNTVSWYQQALGQGPQFIFQYYREEENGRGNFPPRFSGLQFPNYSSELNVNALELDDSALYLCASSPQGVWDVDEQFFGPGTRLTVL.

There are a few counts of this clonotype. The chain has TRBV9 and TRBJ1-1; D ambiguous. The germline V gene encodes CDR1 SGDLS and CDR2 YYNGEE. This CDR3 contains 13 residues. V dropped 1 base and J dropped 0 bases, with 4 bases sitting between them. This chain's CDR3 is CASSVSLNTEAFF. CDR3 nucleotides: TGTGCCAGCAGCGTATCTCTGAACACTGAAGCTTTCTTT.

The sample holds many counts of this clonotype. V usage is TRBV5-1 and J usage is TRBJ2-5; D unresolved. The germline V and J ends were trimmed by 3 bases and 4 bases, with 13 bases remaining between them. This CDR3 comprises 14 residues. Germline V gene sequence: CDR1 SGHRS, CDR2 YFSETQ. CDR3 sequence (DNA): TGCGCCAGCAGCTCGTCTACGGTGAGAGAGACCCAGTACTTC. Translation gives CASSSSTVRETQYF.

There are many counts of this clonotype. The chain has TRBV29-1 and TRBJ2-2, with D maybe TRBD2 (6 bases). The V end lost 7 bases, the J end lost 8 bases, and 11 bases lay between the germline ends. The germline V gene has CDR1 SQVTM and CDR2 ANQGSEA. The CDR3 totals 11 residues. The DNA of the CDR3 is TGCAGCGGGGGACTGGGTGGGGAGCTGTTTTTT. It yields the protein CSGGLGGELFF.

Only a few counts were recorded for this clonotype. The V gene is TRBV11-2, the J gene TRBJ1-2; D is undetermined. CDR1 and CDR2 (germline): SGHAT, FQNNGV. The V end was cut by 1 base, the J end by 4 bases, with 10 bases between. There are 14 residues in the CDR3. The CDR3 spells CASSLGGSGYGYTF. The CDR3 nucleotides are TGTGCCAGCAGCTTAGGCGGCAGCGGCTATGGCTACACCTTC. The full variable domain, completed using reference TRBV11-2 and TRBJ1-2, is EAGVAQSPRYKIIEKRQSVAFWCNPISGHATLYWYQQILGQGPKLLIQFQNNGVVDDSQLPKDRFSAERLKGVDSTLKIQPAKLEDSAVYLCASSLGGSGYGYTFGSGTRLTVV.

The V call is TRBV29-1, the J call TRBJ2-5; weak D call: TRBD2 (5 bases). This CDR3 region has 12 residues. V was trimmed by 0 bases and J by 7 bases, leaving 9 bases between them. Germline loops: CDR1 SQVTM, CDR2 ANQGSEA. The CDR3 DNA reads TGCAGCGTTGAAGAAGGACTTGGGACCCAGTACTTC. This sequence encodes CSVEEGLGTQYF. Looking up the rest from reference TRBV29-1 and TRBJ2-5 gives the full variable domain: SAVISQKPSRDICQRGTSLTIQCQVDSQVTMMFWYRQQPGQSLTLIATANQGSEATYESGFVIDKFPISRPNLTFSTLTVSNMSPEDSSIYLCSVEEGLGTQYFGPGTRLLVL.

This chain connects TRBV29-1 to TRBJ2-1; a possible D gene is TRBD1 (6 bases). The CDR3 has 15 amino acids. V was pared by 1 base and J by 3 bases, with 13 bases between. Germline V gene sequence: CDR1 SQVTM, CDR2 ANQGSEA. The CDR3 spells CSVEGADRVYNEQFF. The DNA of the CDR3 is TGCAGCGTTGAAGGAGCGGACAGAGTCTACAATGAGCAGTTCTTC.

This clonotype turned up a few times. The genes are TRBV7-6 and TRBJ2-1; D is perhaps TRBD1 or TRBD2 (5 bases each). Trimming removed 5 bases at V and 6 bases at J, with 17 bases between. Germline CDR1 SGHVS, CDR2 FNYEAQ. There are 15 residues in the CDR3. The CDR3 DNA is TGTGCCAGCAGCGTTTTCGCCGGGACCACCAATGAGCAGTTCTTC. Encoded protein: CASSVFAGTTNEQFF.

This rearrangement joins TRBV28 to TRBJ1-3; D is possibly TRBD1 (5 bases). The CDR3 length is 15 residues. V lost 4 bases and J lost 2, with 12 bases in between. Germline V lookup: CDR1 MDHEN, CDR2 SYDVKM. The CDR3 DNA reads TGTGCCAGCAGTTGGGGCCGTCTTGCTGGAAACACCATATATTTT. Translated: CASSWGRLAGNTIYF.

This clonotype showed up just once. The rearrangement links TRBV7-8 to TRBJ2-3; possibly TRBD1 for D (6 bases). Germline CDR1 is SGHVS and CDR2 is FQNEAQ. V was pared by 1 base and J by 4 bases, with 6 bases between. There are 13 residues in the CDR3. The CDR3 bases are TGTGCCAGCAGCTTAGACAGGGCAGATACGCAGTATTTT. Translating it yields CASSLDRADTQYF.

This clonotype was observed a few times. The V and J genes are TRBV11-2 and TRBJ2-7, with TRBD2 matching over 8 bases. With 6 bases clipped from V and 3 bases from J, the junction kept 10 bases outside the gene matches. The V gene's germline CDR1 is SGHAT and CDR2 FQNNGV. This CDR3 comprises 15 residues. CDR3 sequence reads: CASSSTSGGIYEQYF. The CDR3 region has the DNA TGTGCCAGCAGTTCCACTAGCGGAGGGATCTACGAGCAGTACTTC.

The chain couples TRBV24-1 to TRBJ2-2; TRBD1 or TRBD2 may be the D gene (5 bases each). V dropped 7 bases and J dropped 1 base, with 9 bases sitting between them. In germline, CDR1 is KGHDR, CDR2 SFDVKD. The CDR3 runs to 14 residues. CDR3 amino acids: CATRERGNTGELFF. In DNA, the CDR3 is TGTGCCACCAGGGAGAGGGGGAACACCGGGGAGCTGTTTTTT.

About this clonotype: Being one base from a much bigger clone, this may be a read error. No conserved phenylalanine or tryptophan ends this CDR3, so it is likely a read error. The V and J genes are TRBV19 and TRBJ2-7; D is undetermined. Germline V gene sequence: CDR1 LNHDA, CDR2 SQIVND (reference sequence). V dropped 5 bases and J dropped 0 bases, with 11 bases sitting between them. CDR3 size: 14 residues. CDR3 protein: CASSVRPDSYEQYI. For the CDR3, the DNA is TGTGCCAGTAGTGTTCGACCCGACTCCTACGAGCAGTACATC.

For the CDR3, the DNA is TGTGCCAGCAGCCAATTTTCCTCGAACACTGAAGCTTTCTTT. Residues: CASSQFSSNTEAFF. This chain joins TRBV3-1 and TRBJ1-1, with D hard to call. The CDR3 loop spans 14 amino acids. The germline gives CDR1 LGHDT, CDR2 YNNKEL (reference sequence). Trimming took off 2 bases at V and 1 base at J, with 8 bases between the two ends.

This chain connects TRBV7-2 to TRBJ2-5; perhaps TRBD1 as D (5 bases). CDR1 is SGHTA and CDR2 is FQGNSA in the germline V gene. The CDR3 has 15 residues. V was cut by 8 bases and J by 7 bases, with 23 bases left in between. The CDR3 region has the DNA TGTGCCAGCGGGGCTGGGGCAGGGTTTGTTTCGACCCAGTACTTC. Translating gives CASGAGAGFVSTQYF.

This chain joins TRBV6-1 and TRBJ2-1; D uncertain. CDR1 and CDR2 from the germline V gene are MNHNS and SASEGT. CDR3 length: 12 amino acids. Deletions cut 9 bases from V and 8 bases from J, with 14 bases between. DNA for the CDR3: TGTGCCAGGGGCAGAACGAGCGATGAGCAGTTCTTC. Residues: CARGRTSDEQFF.

This chain uses TRBV20-1 with TRBJ1-1, with D uncertain. V lost 0 bases to trimming and J lost 2 bases, with 10 bases between them. CDR1 is DFQATT and CDR2 is SNEGSKA in the germline V gene (reference sequence). The CDR3 covers 14 residues. Here the CDR3 DNA reads TGCAGTGCTAGAGATCGCCAGGAAAACACTGAAGCTTTCTTT. Translated, it gives CSARDRQENTEAFF.

The gene calls are TRBV7-9 and TRBJ2-1; possible D gene TRBD2, 5 bases. Germline V gene data show CDR1 as SEHNR and CDR2 as FQNEAQ (reference sequence). V lost 5 bases to trimming and J lost 6 bases, with 11 bases between them. CDR3 length: 13 amino acids. As DNA, the CDR3 is TGTGCCAGCAGCGCGGGCGGCCTCAATGAGCAGTTCTTC. This translates into CASSAGGLNEQFF.

The rearrangement links TRBV7-6 to TRBJ2-3; the D gene is possibly TRBD1 (7 bases). Trimming took 6 bases from V and 4 from J, leaving 17 bases between them. This CDR3 has 15 amino acids. The germline gives CDR1 SGHVS, CDR2 FNYEAQ. The CDR3: CASSKEGAGSDTQYF. The CDR3 DNA sequence: TGTGCCAGCAGTAAAGAGGGGGCGGGATCAGATACGCAGTATTTT.

The chain uses TRBV20-1 and TRBJ2-5, with D maybe TRBD2 (5 bases). V lost 4 bases to trimming and J lost 2 bases, with 20 bases between them. The CDR3 contains 16 residues. The germline V gene has CDR1 DFQATT and CDR2 SNEGSKA (reference sequence). Here the CDR3 reads CSATTRRGQAQETQYF. CDR3 sequence (DNA): TGCAGTGCTACCACGCGCCGAGGGCAGGCTCAAGAGACCCAGTACTTC.

This clonotype was observed a few times. The V and J genes are TRBV7-2 and TRBJ2-1; 8 positions match TRBD1. This CDR3 has 15 residues. Germline V gene lookup returns CDR1 SGHTA and CDR2 FQGNSA. The J segment lost 9 bases and the V segment lost 5 bases, leaving 12 bases of the junction unmatched. CDR3 in amino acids: CASSLPPGQVAEQFF. CDR3 nucleotides: TGTGCCAGCAGCCTCCCCCCGGGACAGGTCGCTGAGCAGTTCTTC.